This T cell receptor beta chain appears in the sequencing data of a study of blood T cells in healthy people across ages. About the research overall: Template switching retrieved approximately one barcoded beta molecule for each two T cells.

CDR1 is SGHTA and CDR2 is FQGNSA in the germline V gene. The CDR3 consists of 14 residues. Losses at the gene ends were 3 bases for V and 10 bases for J; bases not matched to a gene: 8. A minimum of 6 micrograms of total RNA was extracted per sample. Primed by a sample-barcoded 5' primer and a J-beta primer mix, a second PCR proceeded for 7 to 11 cycles. TCRdb fed the 5' RACE reads into MiXCR, producing one record per CDR3 protein. In the table there are 1 million or so distinct CDR3 sequences, roughly a quarter of which are singletons. These same records also appear under a second study, on T cells of mothers and their children.

V is TRBV7-2 and J is TRBJ2-2; 7 bases agree with TRBD2. The origin of this receptor is a girl aged 2 to 10 in good health. Sequenced input: blood. The CDR3 DNA reads TGTGCCAGCAGCTTGAGGGCGGGAGCATTGGAGCTGTTTTTT. Translating it yields CASSLRAGALELFF.